This TCR beta chain originates from a study of CD8+ T cells in alopecia areata. Across the study: Treated patients were dosed with oral tofacitinib, taking 5 to 10 mg twice daily. Study outcomes and limitations: Higher clonality than in normal scalp was seen in lesional scalp, especially alopecia totalis/universalis. Tofacitinib significantly brought down scalp clonality and expanded CD8+ clones among top 100. Many expanded lesional clones persisted during tofacitinib (in both scalp and blood).

The CDR3 has 14 amino acids. V dropped 3 bases and J dropped 4 bases, with 12 bases sitting between them. The germline CDR1 and CDR2 sequences are SNHLY and FYNNEI. Described treatment: oral pan-JAK inhibitor, 5-10 mg twice daily. This clone was seen a handful of times. Its matching antigen is unknown. Isolated RNA was reverse transcribed into cDNA used as the sequencing template. Clones were read by immunoSEQ multiplex PCR, and TCRdb kept only the in-frame ones, dropping some. The table has over 150,000 clones, 58% seen once. Sequencing used CD4+ T cells sorted from blood, obtained at week 24, from a patient treated with tofacitinib. The chain links TRBV2 to TRBJ2-5, with D unresolved. This TCR derives from a human donor with alopecia areata. The CDR3: CASSERTDVETQYF. The CDR3 coding sequence is TGTGCCAGCAGTGAGAGGACGGATGTAGAGACCCAGTACTTC.